Listed here are 6 T cell receptor beta chains from one sample, sequenced in a study of T cells in Graves' hyperthyroidism and ophthalmopathy. Amplification of TCR beta CDR3 regions was performed using RNA transcripts as template. Primed by the HTBI set, a first-round RT-PCR was run on the TCR CDR3. In TCRdb, the multiplex PCR reads were re-called with MiXCR into one record per CDR3 protein. The sample lists about 740,000 distinct CDR3 sequences; around 15% were seen once. The sample was blood. These TCRs come from a woman aged 18-29 years with Graves' hyperthyroidism.

In the case of this clonotype: Being one base from a much bigger clone, this may be a read error. V gene TRBV15 combines with J gene TRBJ2-7; 7 positions agree with TRBD1. The V and J ends lost 0 bases and 5 bases, in that order; junction bases with no gene match: 13. The CDR3 extends over 17 amino acids. Germline values: CDR1 LNHNV, CDR2 YYDKDF (reference sequence). For the CDR3, the DNA is TGTGCCACCAGCAGAGACCCCGCCTTCACAGGGGTTGACGAGCAGTACTTC. Residues: CATSRDPAFTGVDEQYF.

In this sample, this clonotype turned up a few times. The CDR3 loop reads CASTPVSGDTQYF. Here the CDR3 DNA reads TGTGCCAGCACCCCCGTATCGGGAGATACGCAGTATTTT. V gene TRBV6-1 combines with J gene TRBJ2-3; D call uncertain. The CDR3 has 13 residues. With 7 bases removed from V and 5 bases from J, the gap between germline ends came to 13 bases. CDR1 and CDR2 (germline): MNHNS, SASEGT.

As concerns this clonotype: A much larger clone lies a single base off, so this may be a read error. No conserved phenylalanine or tryptophan is present at the end of the CDR3, so a read error is the likely explanation. The chain is built from TRBV3-1 and TRBJ2-7; 10 bases align to TRBD2. CDR3 length equals 20 residues. V lost 2 bases and J lost 0; bases outside the gene matches: 16. Germline CDR1 LGHDT, CDR2 YNNKEL (reference sequence). CDR3 nucleotides: TGTGCCAGCAGCCAACCAACCGGACTAGCGGTCGGCCCGCCCTCCTACGAGCAGTACTTG. It is translated as CASSQPTGLAVGPPSYEQYL.

This clonotype occurred many times. The J gene is TRBJ2-7, the V gene TRBV10-2, with 12 bases matching TRBD2. The CDR3 covers 17 residues. Losses at the gene ends were 3 bases for V and 4 bases for J; bases not matched to a gene: 10. The germline V gene has CDR1 WSHSY and CDR2 SAAADI. CDR3 DNA: TGCGCCAGCAGTGATGCGGGGGTGACTAGCGGGAGATACGAGCAGTACTTC. Its protein is CASSDAGVTSGRYEQYF.

There are many counts of this clonotype. The chain uses TRBV6-2 or TRBV6-3 and TRBJ2-7; D tentatively reads TRBD1 or TRBD2 (5 bases each). The CDR3 is made up of 13 amino acids. CDR1 and CDR2 from the germline V gene are MNHEY and SVGEGT. V was pared by 8 bases and J by 6 bases, with 17 bases between. The CDR3 DNA sequence: TGTGCCAGCGAGGGCTATGGGACGAGCGAGCAGTACTTC. It encodes CASEGYGTSEQYF.

This clonotype was observed many times. The chain joins TRBV2 to TRBJ2-7; tentatively, D is TRBD2 (6 bases). The germline V and J ends were trimmed by 0 bases and 4 bases, with 16 bases remaining between them. CDR3 length equals 16 residues. Germline CDR1 is SNHLY and CDR2 is FYNNEI. The CDR3 reads CASSEAGLGGRYEQYF. The CDR3 DNA sequence: TGTGCCAGCAGTGAAGCTGGGCTGGGGGGTCGGTACGAGCAGTACTTC. Filled out from reference TRBV2 and TRBJ2-7, the complete variable domain reads EPEVTQTPSHQVTQMGQEVILRCVPISNHLYFYWYRQILGQKVEFLVSFYNNEISEKSEIFDDQFSVERPDGSNFTLKIRSTKLEDSAMYFCASSEAGLGGRYEQYFGPGTRLTVT.